The 13 T cell receptor beta chains below come from one sample, sequenced in a study of a mutant IDH1 vaccine in newly diagnosed glioma. Time point of the sample: week 23, last vaccination. Vaccination comprised doses that each held 300 ug of mutant IDH1 20-mer peptide, plus topical imiquimod. Their antigens are not known. TCRdb's table, derived via immunoSEQ multiplex PCR, lists solely in-frame clones and lacks some. The sample contains roughly 60,000 clones, approximately 85% of which appear only once. The material was PBMCs, obtained from a glioma patient whose treatment included an IDH1 peptide vaccine. Every receptor here comes from a man aged 25 to 40 with glioma.

The chain links TRBV18 to TRBJ1-3; D is ambiguous. This CDR3 is built from 15 residues. Trimming removed 0 bases from V and 4 bases from J, with 10 bases in between. Germline V lookup: CDR1 KGHSH, CDR2 LQKENI. The CDR3 bases are TGTGCCAGCTCACCACCGCCGAGCCCCGGAAACACCATATATTTT. Translation gives CASSPPPSPGNTIYF.

The rearrangement links TRBV4-2 to TRBJ2-5, with TRBD1 matching over 11 bases. This CDR3 region has 18 residues. After removal of 2 bases from V and 3 bases from J, the junction contained 11 bases not matched to a gene. In germline, CDR1 is LGHNA, CDR2 YNFKEQ. CDR3 bases: TGTGCCAGCAGCCAACGAGACGGGACAGGGGGTAGAGAAGAGACCCAGTACTTC. Its translation: CASSQRDGTGGREETQYF.

The CDR3 sequence: CASGLSPRLRGGETQYF. CDR3 nucleotide sequence: TGTGCTAGTGGTTTGTCCCCGAGGTTGAGGGGAGGGGAGACCCAGTACTTC. The chain has TRBV12-5 and TRBJ2-5; 7 bases align to TRBD2. Per germline, CDR1 LGHNT and CDR2 FRNRAP. J lost 5 bases, V lost 2 bases, and 14 bases had no gene match. This CDR3 spans 17 amino acids.

J is TRBJ1-6 and V is TRBV18; D not certain. V lost 6 bases, J lost 0 bases, and 6 bases lay in between. The germline V gene encodes CDR1 KGHSH and CDR2 LQKENI. The CDR3 sequence is 14 residues long. The CDR3 DNA reads as TGTGCCAGCTCCCCCAGCTCCTATAATTCACCCCTCCACTTT. Translating it yields CASSPSSYNSPLHF.

The chain couples TRBV6-4 to TRBJ2-3; D call uncertain. The V end was cut by 6 bases, the J end by 1 base, with 14 bases between. CDR3 length: 15 residues. Germline CDR1 and CDR2: MRHNA and SNTAGT. The CDR3 sequence is CASSTTYSRTDTQYF. In DNA, the CDR3 is TGTGCCAGCAGCACAACCTACAGCCGCACAGATACGCAGTATTTT.

V is TRBV28 and J is TRBJ1-4; D possibly corresponds to TRBD1 (5 bases). Trimming pared 2 bases from V and 4 bases from J, leaving 20 bases between. Germline CDR1 MDHEN, CDR2 SYDVKM. This CDR3 contains 18 residues. CDR3 loop: CASSLGSLASGRNEKLFF. In DNA, the CDR3 is TGTGCCAGCAGTTTAGGATCGTTGGCGTCGGGACGTAATGAAAAACTGTTTTTT.

This clone was seen once. The CDR3, as DNA: TGCGCCAGCAGCCGCCCGGGGACCCATACGCAGTATTTT. This translates into CASSRPGTHTQYF. This chain links TRBV4-1 with TRBJ2-3; perhaps D is TRBD1 or TRBD2 (5 bases each). Germline CDR1 is MGHRA and CDR2 is YSYEKL. This CDR3 is built from 13 residues. V was trimmed by 4 bases and J by 7 bases, leaving 12 bases between them.

The rearrangement links TRBV19 to TRBJ1-4; possibly TRBD1 for D (5 bases). Germline CDR1 LNHDA, CDR2 SQIVND (reference sequence). This CDR3 region has 14 residues. Trimming removed 3 bases from V and 1 base from J, with 6 bases in between. In DNA form, the CDR3 reads TGTGCCAGTAGTATGGGGGGAACTAATGAAAAACTGTTTTTT. This encodes CASSMGGTNEKLFF.

CDR3: CASSHPNSDRGLENIQYF. CDR3 nucleotides: TGTGCCAGCAGCCACCCTAACTCGGACAGGGGGCTTGAAAACATTCAGTACTTC. The V and J genes are TRBV14 and TRBJ2-4, with 11 bases aligning to TRBD1. The CDR3 contains 18 residues. The V gene end was trimmed by 3 bases and the J gene end by 5 bases; junction bases not matched to a gene: 12. The germline V gene encodes CDR1 SGHDN and CDR2 FVKESK.

Turning to this clone: This CDR3 is also generated by other DNA sequences in the sample. The chain carries TRBV2 and TRBJ1-1; no firm D call. CDR3 length equals 15 residues. Germline V CDR1 and CDR2: SNHLY, FYNNEI. V shed 4 bases and J shed 1 base, with 13 bases lying between them. This chain's CDR3 is CASSVGSTGNTEAFF. The CDR3, as DNA: TGTGCCAGCAGTGTCGGATCTACGGGGAACACTGAAGCTTTCTTT.

Of note for this clone: One junction end does not reproduce the germline sequence, and a read error may be involved. V usage is TRBV2 and J usage is TRBJ2-5; D may match TRBD1 or TRBD2 (5 bases each). The CDR3 has 14 residues. Germline loops: CDR1 SNHLY, CDR2 FYNNEI. CDR3 loop: CASTEGTSRGTQYF. The CDR3 DNA is TGTGCCAGCACTGAAGGGACCTCTCGGGGGACCCAGTACTTC.

The J gene is TRBJ2-7, the V gene TRBV11-3, with 10 bases fitting TRBD2. This CDR3 has 15 amino acids. Germline V gene sequence: CDR1 SGHNT, CDR2 YENEEA. The V segment lost 5 bases and the J segment 5 bases; nucleotides outside the gene matches: 9. This CDR3 is CASSPGGAGGNEQYF. The CDR3 DNA follows: TGTGCCAGCAGCCCCGGGGGAGCGGGGGGGAACGAGCAGTACTTC.

The rearrangement joins TRBV7-9 to TRBJ2-7; tentatively, D is TRBD2 (5 bases). The CDR3 loop spans 14 amino acids. CDR1 and CDR2 (germline): SEHNR, FQNEAQ (reference sequence). V dropped 5 bases and J dropped 8 bases, with 19 bases sitting between them. CDR3 in amino acids: CASSRSGESGKQYF. The DNA of the CDR3 is TGTGCCAGCAGCCGCTCCGGGGAGAGCGGAAAGCAGTACTTC.